This TCR beta chain was sequenced for a study of identical twins. TCRdb re-called the 5' RACE reads through MiXCR, storing one row per CDR3 protein. Of roughly 720,000 distinct CDR3 sequences listed, 18% are singletons. The CDR3 spans 14 residues. Trimming removed 4 bases at V and 6 bases at J, with 13 bases between. CDR1 SGHDN and CDR2 FVKESK come from the germline V gene. These data also formed part of another study, on T cells expressing NK-cell markers. That source notes: Dominance of the CD3+CD56-NKG2C+ fraction by these clonotypes also held in a handful of donors.

The chain combines TRBV14 with TRBJ2-1; no clear D. The source is a woman between 18 and 29 years old in good health. Sequencing was carried out using PBMCs. CDR3 in DNA: TGTGCCAGCAGCCCCATACGTCCCGGCAATGAGCAGTTCTTC. Its translation: CASSPIRPGNEQFF.